Listed here is a single TCR beta chain. The data stem from a study of T cell changes during pregnancy in multiple sclerosis. TCRdb's copy holds only in-frame clones and misses some; the assay was immunoSEQ multiplex PCR. This table has 30,000 to 40,000 clones, approximately 90% appearing once. The germline CDR1 and CDR2 sequences are SNHLY and FYNNEI. The CDR3 is 15 residues long. The sample here was CD4+ T cells from peripheral blood mononuclear cells, taken in the third trimester of pregnancy. The V and J genes are TRBV2 and TRBJ2-5; 7 bases fit TRBD1. Matching the DNA end better, TRBJ2-7 makes the J call doubtful. This clonotype originated in a female donor in good health, enrolled as a control in a pregnancy study. CDR3 sequence (DNA): TGTGCCAGCAGTGAAGCCAGGGGGTACTCCTACGAGCAGTACTTC. It translates to CASSEARGYSYEQYF.